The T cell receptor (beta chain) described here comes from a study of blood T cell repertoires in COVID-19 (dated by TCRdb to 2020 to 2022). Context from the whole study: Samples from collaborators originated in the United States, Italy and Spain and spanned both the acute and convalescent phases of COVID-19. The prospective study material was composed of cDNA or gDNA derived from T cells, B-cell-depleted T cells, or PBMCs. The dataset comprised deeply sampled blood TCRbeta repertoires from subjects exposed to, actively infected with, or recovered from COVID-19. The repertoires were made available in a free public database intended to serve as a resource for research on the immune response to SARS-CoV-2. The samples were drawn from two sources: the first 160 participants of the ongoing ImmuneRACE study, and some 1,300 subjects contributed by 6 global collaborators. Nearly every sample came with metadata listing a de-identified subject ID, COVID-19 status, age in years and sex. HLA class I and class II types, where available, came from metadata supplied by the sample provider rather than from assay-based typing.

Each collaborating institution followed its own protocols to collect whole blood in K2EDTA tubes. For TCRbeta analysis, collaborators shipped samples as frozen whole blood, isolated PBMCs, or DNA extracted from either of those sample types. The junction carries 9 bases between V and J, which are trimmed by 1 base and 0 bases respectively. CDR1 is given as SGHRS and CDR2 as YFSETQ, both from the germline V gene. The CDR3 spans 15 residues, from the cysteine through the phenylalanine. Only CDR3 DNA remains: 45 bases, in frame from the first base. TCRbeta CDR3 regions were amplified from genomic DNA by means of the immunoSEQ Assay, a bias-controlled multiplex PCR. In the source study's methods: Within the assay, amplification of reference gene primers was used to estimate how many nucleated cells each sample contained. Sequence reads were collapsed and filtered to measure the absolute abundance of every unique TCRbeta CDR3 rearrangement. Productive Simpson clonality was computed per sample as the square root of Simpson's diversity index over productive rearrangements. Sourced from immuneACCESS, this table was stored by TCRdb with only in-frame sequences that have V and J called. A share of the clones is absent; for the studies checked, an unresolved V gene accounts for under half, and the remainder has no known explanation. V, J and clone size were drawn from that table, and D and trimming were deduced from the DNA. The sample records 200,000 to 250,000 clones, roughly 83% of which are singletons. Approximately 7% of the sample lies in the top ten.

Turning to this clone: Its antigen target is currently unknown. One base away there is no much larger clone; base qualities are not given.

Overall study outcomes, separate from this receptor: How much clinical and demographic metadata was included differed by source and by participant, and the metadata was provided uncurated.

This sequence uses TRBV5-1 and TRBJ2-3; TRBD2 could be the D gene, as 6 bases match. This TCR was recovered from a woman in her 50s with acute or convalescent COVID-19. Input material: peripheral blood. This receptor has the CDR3 CASSLWRGSTDTQYF. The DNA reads TGCGCCAGCAGCTTGTGGCGGGGAAGCACAGATACGCAGTATTTT.